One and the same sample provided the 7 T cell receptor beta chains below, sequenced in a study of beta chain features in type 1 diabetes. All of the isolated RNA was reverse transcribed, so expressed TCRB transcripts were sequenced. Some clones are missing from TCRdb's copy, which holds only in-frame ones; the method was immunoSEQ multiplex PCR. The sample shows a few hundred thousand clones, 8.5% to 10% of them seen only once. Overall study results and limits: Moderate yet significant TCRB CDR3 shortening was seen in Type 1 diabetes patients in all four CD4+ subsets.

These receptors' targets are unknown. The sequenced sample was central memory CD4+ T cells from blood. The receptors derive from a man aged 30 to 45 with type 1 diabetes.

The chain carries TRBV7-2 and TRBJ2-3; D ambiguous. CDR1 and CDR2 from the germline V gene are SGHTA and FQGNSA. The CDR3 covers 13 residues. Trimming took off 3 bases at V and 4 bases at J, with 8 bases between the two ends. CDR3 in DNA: TGTGCCAGCAGCTTCAGTCCGCCAGATACGCAGTATTTT. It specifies CASSFSPPDTQYF.

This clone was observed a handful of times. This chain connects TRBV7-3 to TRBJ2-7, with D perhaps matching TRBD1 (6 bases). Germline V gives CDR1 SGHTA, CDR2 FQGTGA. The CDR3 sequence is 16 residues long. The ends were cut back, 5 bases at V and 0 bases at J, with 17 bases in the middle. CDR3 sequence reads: CASSPRTALLSYEQYF. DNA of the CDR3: TGTGCCAGCAGCCCAAGGACAGCCTTACTCTCCTACGAGCAGTACTTC.

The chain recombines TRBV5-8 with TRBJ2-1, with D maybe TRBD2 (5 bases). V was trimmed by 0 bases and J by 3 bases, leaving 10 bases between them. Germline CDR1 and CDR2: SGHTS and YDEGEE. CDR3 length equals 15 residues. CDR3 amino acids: CASSLAGDNYNEQFF. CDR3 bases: TGTGCCAGCAGCTTGGCCGGGGATAACTACAATGAGCAGTTCTTC.

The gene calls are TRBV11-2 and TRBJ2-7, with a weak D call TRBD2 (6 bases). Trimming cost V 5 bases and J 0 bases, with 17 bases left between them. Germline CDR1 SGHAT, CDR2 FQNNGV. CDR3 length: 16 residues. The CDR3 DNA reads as TGTGCCAGCAGCCAAGCCCTAGCGACCAGCTCCTACGAGCAGTACTTC. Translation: CASSQALATSSYEQYF.

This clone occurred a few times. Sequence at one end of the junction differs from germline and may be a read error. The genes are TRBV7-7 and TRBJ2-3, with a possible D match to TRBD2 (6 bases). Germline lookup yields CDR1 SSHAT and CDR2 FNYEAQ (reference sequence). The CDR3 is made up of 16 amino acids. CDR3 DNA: TGTGCTAGCAGCTTAGCGGAGGCAGGGTGGACAGATACGCAGTATTTT. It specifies CASSLAEAGWTDTQYF.

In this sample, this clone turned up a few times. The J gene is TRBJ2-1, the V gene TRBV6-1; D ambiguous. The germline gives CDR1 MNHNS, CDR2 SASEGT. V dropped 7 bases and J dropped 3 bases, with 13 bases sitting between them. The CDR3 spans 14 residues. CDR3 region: CASTARLGYNEQFF. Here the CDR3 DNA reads TGTGCCAGCACCGCTAGACTGGGCTACAATGAGCAGTTCTTC.

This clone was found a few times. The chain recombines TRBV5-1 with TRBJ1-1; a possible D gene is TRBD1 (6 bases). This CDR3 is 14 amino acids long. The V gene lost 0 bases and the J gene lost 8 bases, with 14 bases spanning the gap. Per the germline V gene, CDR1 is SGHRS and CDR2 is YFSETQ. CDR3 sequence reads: CASSLEWSRGEAFF. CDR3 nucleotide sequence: TGCGCCAGCAGCTTGGAGTGGAGCAGGGGAGAAGCTTTCTTT. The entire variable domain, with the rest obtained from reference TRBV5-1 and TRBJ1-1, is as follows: KAGVTQTPRYLIKTRGQQVTLSCSPISGHRSVSWYQQTPGQGLQFLFEYFSETQRNKGNFPGRFSGRQFSNSRSEMNVSTLELGDSALYLCASSLEWSRGEAFFGQGTRLTVV.